Following are 21 T cell receptor beta chains from one sample sequenced in a study of response to subunit inactivated influenza vaccine. MiXCR, applied by TCRdb to the RT-PCR reads, yields one record per CDR3 protein. The sample shows approximately 730,000 distinct CDR3 sequences, approximately 15% of them seen only once. This specimen consisted of PBMCs from blood, obtained 14 to 15 days before vaccination. The receptors here all came from a man in his fifties or sixties who received an inactivated influenza vaccine.

The table lists this clonotype with a few counts. CDR3 amino acids: CASSHVWFSGGASTDTQYF. In nucleotides, the CDR3 is TGTGCCAGCAGCCACGTCTGGTTTAGCGGGGGAGCTAGCACAGATACGCAGTATTTT. The genes are TRBV27 and TRBJ2-3; 9 bases are shared with TRBD2. J lost 0 bases, V lost 6 bases, and 16 bases had no gene match. This CDR3 contains 19 residues. Looked up from germline, CDR1 is MNHEY and CDR2 is SMNVEV (reference sequence).

This clonotype was counted only a few times. J is TRBJ2-1 and V is TRBV20-1; D is possibly TRBD2 (6 bases). V was cut by 6 bases and J by 4 bases, with 19 bases left in between. The V gene's germline CDR1 is DFQATT and CDR2 SNEGSKA (reference sequence). The CDR3 length is 15 residues. CDR3 protein: CSAKEWGDSYNEQFF. The CDR3, as DNA: TGCAGTGCCAAGGAGTGGGGGGACTCTTACAATGAGCAGTTCTTC.

J is TRBJ1-1 and V is TRBV3-1; D possibly corresponds to TRBD1 (5 bases). Germline V CDR1 and CDR2: LGHDT, YNNKEL (reference sequence). The CDR3 runs to 15 residues. V was clipped by 5 bases and J by 5 bases, with 18 bases between them. The CDR3 loop reads CASSGDGGDRTEAFF. DNA of the CDR3: TGTGCCAGCAGCGGCGACGGAGGGGATCGAACTGAAGCTTTCTTT.

The table lists this clonotype with a few counts. The V gene is TRBV5-1, the J gene TRBJ2-3; a weak D match, TRBD2 (6 bases). CDR1 SGHRS and CDR2 YFSETQ come from the germline V gene. The CDR3 consists of 16 residues. Trimming left V 4 bases short and J 6 bases short, with 21 bases between. The CDR3 loop is CASSPGDFNSLDTQYF. CDR3 bases: TGCGCCAGCAGCCCGGGGGACTTCAATTCCCTGGATACGCAGTATTTT.

This clonotype was seen many times. The chain links TRBV5-8 to TRBJ2-6, with D hard to call. The germline V gene has CDR1 SGHTS and CDR2 YDEGEE. This CDR3 spans 14 amino acids. Trimming cost V 0 bases and J 2 bases, with 3 bases left between them. In DNA form, the CDR3 reads TGTGCCAGCAGCTTGGGTCCTGGGGCCAACGTCCTGACTTTC. Translation gives CASSLGPGANVLTF.

Many counts were recorded for this clonotype. The chain carries TRBV20-1 and TRBJ2-1; perhaps TRBD2 as D (5 bases). The CDR3 extends over 13 amino acids. Trimming shortened V by 5 bases and J by 12 bases, and 20 bases separated the two germline ends. Germline values: CDR1 DFQATT, CDR2 SNEGSKA (reference sequence). The CDR3 spells CSALPSSTGGQFF. In nucleotides, the CDR3 is TGCAGTGCTCTCCCATCTTCTACCGGAGGGCAGTTCTTC.

The rearrangement joins TRBV20-1 to TRBJ2-1, with 10 bases fitting TRBD2. V shed 2 bases, J shed 9 bases, and the junction held 4 bases outside the gene matches. The CDR3 is 13 amino acids. CDR1 DFQATT and CDR2 SNEGSKA come from the germline V gene (reference sequence). CDR3 residues: CSARLAGVSEQFF. In nucleotides, the CDR3 is TGCAGTGCTAGACTAGCGGGAGTTTCTGAGCAGTTCTTC.

The CDR3 loop reads CASSPRQGPEQFF. The DNA of the CDR3 is TGTGCCAGCAGCCCACGACAGGGGCCGGAGCAGTTCTTC. The chain is built from TRBV9 and TRBJ2-1, with TRBD1 identical over 8 bases. CDR1 is SGDLS and CDR2 is YYNGEE in the germline V gene. This CDR3 has 13 residues. V dropped 4 bases and J dropped 10; count of bases not matched to a gene: 7.

V is TRBV5-4 and J is TRBJ2-6; D unclear. V was shortened by 4 bases and J by 4 bases, with 12 bases between the two germline ends. CDR1 and CDR2 (germline): SGHNT, YYREEE (reference sequence). The CDR3 extends over 15 amino acids. The CDR3 spells CASSQQPAGANVLTF. In nucleotides, the CDR3 is TGTGCCAGCAGCCAGCAACCCGCAGGGGCCAACGTCCTGACTTTC.

This clonotype was observed a few times. The chain recombines TRBV5-1 with TRBJ2-1; 7 bases are a match to TRBD1. Per germline, CDR1 SGHRS and CDR2 YFSETQ. The CDR3 consists of 12 residues. The ends lost 4 bases at V and 9 bases at J; junction bases unmatched: 4. In DNA form, the CDR3 reads TGCGCCAGCAGCAGACAGGGATCTGAGCAGTTCTTC. It encodes CASSRQGSEQFF.

This clonotype was picked up many times. The junction and the germline gene differ at one end; a read error may be behind it. This chain connects TRBV5-1 to TRBJ2-2, with D perhaps matching TRBD1 or TRBD2 (5 bases each). Germline-derived CDR1 and CDR2 are SGHRS and YFSETQ. This CDR3 has 15 residues. The CDR3 region is CASSLRGSNTGELFF. In nucleotides, the CDR3 is TGTGCCAGCAGTTTGAGGGGATCGAACACCGGGGAGCTGTTTTTT.

This clonotype has only a few counts. The V call is TRBV29-1, the J call TRBJ2-3, with TRBD1 identical over 9 bases. The germline gives CDR1 SQVTM, CDR2 ANQGSEA. The CDR3 sequence is 14 residues long. V lost 7 bases, J lost 7 bases, and 12 bases stayed unmatched. The CDR3 bases are TGCAGCGCTGGGACAGGGAAAGTTGTGAATACGCAGTATTTT. This encodes CSAGTGKVVNTQYF.

This clonotype was detected a few times. The chain uses TRBV2 and TRBJ1-4; D call uncertain. CDR3 size: 17 residues. The germline gives CDR1 SNHLY, CDR2 FYNNEI. V lost 2 bases and J lost 0, with 13 bases in between. The CDR3, as DNA: TGTGCCAGCAGTGAATCAGTGGGATATGCAACTAATGAAAAACTGTTTTTT. Its translation is CASSESVGYATNEKLFF.

This clonotype has more than one count but fewer than ten. The chain has TRBV20-1 and TRBJ2-3; TRBD2 agrees at 10 bases. The germline V gene encodes CDR1 DFQATT and CDR2 SNEGSKA (reference sequence). The CDR3 runs 14 residues. J was trimmed by 6 bases and V by 6 bases; bases with no gene match: 9. The CDR3 nucleotides are TGCAGTGCCTCTCAGCGGGAGGGCTGGGATACGCAGTATTTT. Its translation: CSASQREGWDTQYF.

The chain couples TRBV29-1 to TRBJ2-5, with 7 bases lining up with TRBD1. CDR1 is SQVTM and CDR2 is ANQGSEA in the germline V gene. The length of the CDR3 is 13 residues. V lost 5 bases and J lost 6; bases outside the gene matches: 9. CDR3 bases: TGCAGCGTTACGACAGGGATAGGGCAGACCCAGTACTTC. This codes for CSVTTGIGQTQYF.

This clonotype was picked up a small number of times. The chain uses TRBV5-1 and TRBJ2-5; D may be TRBD1 (6 bases). Looked up from germline, CDR1 is SGHRS and CDR2 is YFSETQ. The germline V and J ends were trimmed by 2 bases and 0 bases, with 17 bases remaining between them. The CDR3 length is 17 residues. CDR3 coding DNA: TGCGCCAGCAGCTTCAGGGGTCCAGGCAGAAACCAAGAGACCCAGTACTTC. Its translation: CASSFRGPGRNQETQYF.

The table lists this clonotype with a few counts. In DNA form, the CDR3 reads TGCAGCGCCCGGGACGGAGCCTACGAGCAGTACTTC. Residues: CSARDGAYEQYF. J is TRBJ2-7 and V is TRBV29-1, with D possibly being TRBD1 or TRBD2 (5 bases each). Trimming took 7 bases from V and 2 from J, leaving 12 bases between them. This CDR3 contains 12 residues. The V gene's germline CDR1 is SQVTM and CDR2 ANQGSEA.

V and J are TRBV4-2 and TRBJ1-2; the D is unclear. The CDR3 has 15 amino acids. Germline V CDR1 and CDR2: LGHNA, YNFKEQ. V was shortened by 1 base and J by 0 bases, with 9 bases between the two germline ends. This chain's CDR3 is CASSQGLGTNYGYTF. As DNA, the CDR3 is TGTGCCAGCAGCCAAGGGCTGGGGACTAACTATGGCTACACCTTC.

This clonotype was detected ten times or more. The chain links TRBV13 to TRBJ2-3; 13 nucleotides line up with TRBD2. Germline values: CDR1 PRHDT, CDR2 FYEKMQ (reference sequence). After removal of 6 bases from V and 4 bases from J, the junction contained 16 bases not matched to a gene. This CDR3 has 19 residues. The CDR3 loop reads CASSYVWTSGSTGADTQYF. The CDR3 region has the DNA TGTGCCAGCAGTTACGTTTGGACTAGCGGGAGCACGGGGGCAGATACGCAGTATTTT. Filled out from reference TRBV13 and TRBJ2-3, the complete variable domain reads AAGVIQSPRHLIKEKRETATLKCYPIPRHDTVYWYQQGPGQDPQFLISFYEKMQSDKGSIPDRFSAQQFSDYHSELNMSSLELGDSALYFCASSYVWTSGSTGADTQYFGPGTRLTVL.

This sequence joins TRBV6-2 or TRBV6-3 and TRBJ2-3, with a tentative D call TRBD1 (7 bases). The CDR3 extends over 14 amino acids. Trimming removed 8 bases at V and 6 bases at J, with 18 bases between. The V gene's germline CDR1 is MNHEY and CDR2 SVGEGT. The CDR3 sequence is CASRRGGGPDTQYF. CDR3 nucleotide sequence: TGTGCCAGCCGACGAGGAGGGGGCCCGGATACGCAGTATTTT.

The V gene is TRBV5-1, the J gene TRBJ2-7; TRBD1 is a possible D gene (6 bases). The CDR3 is 17 residues long. Trimming took off 0 bases at V and 0 bases at J, with 16 bases between the two ends. The germline CDR1 and CDR2 sequences are SGHRS and YFSETQ. The CDR3 here is CASSLGTDPLSSYEQYF. As DNA, the CDR3 is TGCGCCAGCAGCTTGGGGACAGACCCTTTGTCCTCCTACGAGCAGTACTTC.